Included here is one TCR beta chain sequence, with context. Data came from immunoSEQ multiplex PCR; TCRdb stores just in-frame clones and leaves some out. The sample shows 63,000 or so clones, more than 70% of them seen only once. V gave up 7 bases and J gave up 6 bases, with 15 bases separating them. The germline gives CDR1 SGHVS, CDR2 FNYEAQ. The CDR3 totals 14 residues. The data were obtained in a study of control samples from healthy donors and cancer patients. Sequences were obtained from PBMCs. The clonotype was recovered from a man aged 60 to 75 with colorectal cancer. The V call is TRBV7-6, the J call TRBJ1-4; D uncertain. In DNA, the CDR3 is TGTGCCAGCACAAATCCCCCAGCGGATGAAAAACTGTTTTTT. As protein: CASTNPPADEKLFF. The full variable domain, its missing parts supplied by reference TRBV7-6 and TRBJ1-4, is GAGVSQSPRYKVTKRGQDVALRCDPISGHVSLYWYRQALGQGPEFLTYFNYEAQQDKSGLPNDRFSAERPEGSISTLTIQRTEQRDSAMYRCASTNPPADEKLFFGSGTQLSVL.